The 27 T cell receptor beta chains presented below share a single source sample, sequenced in a study of blood T cell repertoires in COVID-19 (dated by TCRdb to 2020 to 2021). The library came from the immunoSEQ multiplex PCR assay. What TCRdb holds here is the immuneACCESS table cut down to in-frame rearrangements. Part of the clones is not present; checked against another copy, under half of the missing clones reflect an unresolved V gene, and the others are unexplained. The sample table holds some 70,000 clones, of which 70% to 90% were seen once. Clones ranked in the top ten supply 5.5% to 8.5% of the sample. Sequencing was performed on peripheral blood. All receptors derive from a man in his fifties or sixties with active COVID-19.

This rearrangement joins TRBV20-1 to TRBJ2-1, with TRBD2 as a possible D gene (7 bases). V lost 3 bases to trimming and J lost 15 bases, with 12 bases between them. In germline, CDR1 is DFQATT, CDR2 SNEGSKA (reference sequence). The CDR3 is 10 residues long. In DNA form, the CDR3 reads TGCAGTGCTAGGCGGGGGCGACTGTTCTTC. Protein product: CSARRGRLFF.

The chain uses TRBV6-5 and TRBJ2-7, with a possible D match to TRBD1 (6 bases). Germline loops: CDR1 MNHEY, CDR2 SVGAGI. V lost 8 bases and J lost 4, with 9 bases in between. The CDR3 has 11 residues. The CDR3 sequence: CASGGSYEQYF. In DNA form, the CDR3 reads TGTGCCAGCGGGGGCTCATACGAGCAGTACTTC.

The J gene is TRBJ2-1, the V gene TRBV3-1 (or the pseudogene TRBV3-2), with 8 bases fitting TRBD2. Losses at the gene ends were 0 bases for V and 7 bases for J; bases not matched to a gene: 5. The CDR3 totals 15 residues. Germline lookup yields CDR1 LGHDT and CDR2 YNNKEL (reference sequence). The CDR3 loop reads CASSQDMSGRNEQFF. As DNA, the CDR3 is TGTGCCAGCAGCCAAGATATGAGCGGGAGAAATGAGCAGTTCTTC.

This chain connects TRBV29-1 to TRBJ1-1; perhaps TRBD1 as D (6 bases). Per germline, CDR1 SQVTM and CDR2 ANQGSEA. This CDR3 region has 12 residues. With 6 bases removed from V and 6 bases from J, the gap between germline ends came to 14 bases. CDR3 sequence: CSVQGTHPEAFF. CDR3 nucleotides: TGCAGCGTACAGGGCACCCACCCTGAAGCTTTCTTT.

This chain links TRBV20-1 with TRBJ2-2, with D hard to call. Between the trimmed V and J ends, which lost 3 bases and 5 bases, there was a span of 4 bases. The CDR3 covers 11 residues. Germline V gene lookup returns CDR1 DFQATT and CDR2 SNEGSKA (reference sequence). The CDR3 region has the DNA TGCAGTGCTAGGCGGACCGGGGAGCTGTTTTTT. As protein: CSARRTGELFF.

This CDR3 is CASKGRASYNEQFF. As DNA, the CDR3 is TGTGCCAGCAAAGGGCGGGCCTCCTACAATGAGCAGTTCTTC. The J gene is TRBJ2-1, the V gene TRBV2, with D maybe TRBD2 (5 bases). The germline gives CDR1 SNHLY, CDR2 FYNNEI. Trimming cost V 7 bases and J 0 bases, with 10 bases left between them. The CDR3 has 14 residues. Together with reference TRBV2 and TRBJ2-1, the CDR3 gives the full variable domain: EPEVTQTPSHQVTQMGQEVILRCVPISNHLYFYWYRQILGQKVEFLVSFYNNEISEKSEIFDDQFSVERPDGSNFTLKIRSTKLEDSAMYFCASKGRASYNEQFFGPGTRLTVL.

The V gene is TRBV5-4, the J gene TRBJ2-2; perhaps TRBD1 as D (7 bases). Germline V lookup: CDR1 SGHNT, CDR2 YYREEE (reference sequence). The V and J ends lost 1 base and 3 bases respectively, with 16 bases between them. This CDR3 comprises 17 residues. CDR3 loop: CASSLLAGGMDTGELFF. The CDR3 nucleotides read TGTGCCAGCAGCTTGCTGGCAGGGGGGATGGACACCGGGGAGCTGTTTTTT.

This chain links TRBV7-9 with TRBJ1-2; perhaps TRBD1 as D (5 bases). This CDR3 is built from 14 residues. The V gene lost 5 bases and the J gene lost 4 bases, with 14 bases spanning the gap. CDR1 SEHNR and CDR2 FQNEAQ come from the germline V gene (reference sequence). The CDR3 spells CASSAGGDLYGYTF. CDR3 bases: TGTGCCAGCAGCGCCGGCGGGGACCTCTATGGCTACACCTTC.

This clone is a singleton in its sample. The chain links TRBV7-9 to TRBJ2-4, with D tentatively TRBD1 (6 bases). Per the germline V gene, CDR1 is SEHNR and CDR2 is FQNEAQ (reference sequence). The CDR3 covers 15 residues. V gave up 4 bases and J gave up 0 bases, with 10 bases separating them. The CDR3 DNA reads TGTGCCAGCAGCTCCAGGGGTCTAGCCAAAAACATTCAGTACTTC. This codes for CASSSRGLAKNIQYF.

This rearrangement joins TRBV10-2 to TRBJ2-4; 10 nucleotides agree with TRBD1. Trimming cost V 7 bases and J 1 base; bases outside gene matches: 4. The CDR3 loop spans 15 amino acids. Germline V gives CDR1 WSHSY, CDR2 SAAADI. The DNA of the CDR3 is TGCGCCAGCACCGGGACAGGGGTGGCCAAAAACATTCAGTACTTC. Translated: CASTGTGVAKNIQYF.

This rearrangement joins TRBV5-4 to TRBJ1-2; D unclear. The CDR3 sequence is 13 residues long. CDR1 and CDR2 from the germline V gene are SGHNT and YYREEE (reference sequence). Trimming stripped 0 bases from V and 3 bases from J, with 6 bases between. The CDR3 sequence: CASSLGGDYGYTF. DNA of the CDR3: TGTGCCAGCAGCTTGGGTGGAGACTATGGCTACACCTTC.

The chain couples TRBV19 to TRBJ1-1; D is possibly TRBD1 (5 bases). The CDR3 is made up of 13 amino acids. With 8 bases removed from V and 0 bases from J, the gap between germline ends came to 10 bases. Germline V CDR1 and CDR2: LNHDA, SQIVND (reference sequence). CDR3 DNA sequence: TGTGCCAGTGGCGGGACGGTGAACACTGAAGCTTTCTTT. It specifies CASGGTVNTEAFF.

The rearrangement uses TRBV11-2 and TRBJ1-2; 7 bases are shared with TRBD1. CDR3 length: 13 amino acids. V was clipped by 3 bases and J by 5 bases; unmatched bases: 3. Germline V lookup: CDR1 SGHAT, CDR2 FQNNGV. Here the CDR3 reads CASSFAGGYGYTF. CDR3 in DNA: TGTGCCAGCAGCTTTGCAGGGGGGTATGGCTACACCTTC.

V gene TRBV11-2 combines with J gene TRBJ2-5; 9 bases fit TRBD2. Germline V CDR1 and CDR2: SGHAT, FQNNGV. The CDR3 runs 16 residues. The J segment lost 5 bases and the V segment lost 5 bases, leaving 12 bases of the junction unmatched. This CDR3 is CASSEPPRTSVETQYF. CDR3 bases: TGTGCCAGCAGCGAACCCCCCCGGACTAGCGTGGAGACCCAGTACTTC.

The V gene is TRBV14, the J gene TRBJ2-5, with D possibly being TRBD1 (6 bases). CDR3 length: 13 amino acids. Trimming stripped 3 bases from V and 4 bases from J, with 9 bases between. Germline loops: CDR1 SGHDN, CDR2 FVKESK. CDR3 sequence: CASSHIRGETQYF. The CDR3 region has the DNA TGTGCCAGCAGCCACATCAGGGGAGAGACCCAGTACTTC.

This rearrangement joins TRBV10-1 to TRBJ2-3; a possible D gene is TRBD1 (6 bases). The germline CDR1 and CDR2 sequences are WNHNN and SYGVQD (reference sequence). The CDR3 totals 14 residues. Trimming took 2 bases from V and 0 from J, leaving 6 bases between them. For the CDR3, the DNA is TGCGCCAGCAGTGAGGGGGGCAGCACAGATACGCAGTATTTT. This codes for CASSEGGSTDTQYF.

The chain recombines TRBV7-2 with TRBJ1-2; 10 nucleotides align to TRBD1. V was clipped by 1 base and J by 4 bases; unmatched bases: 9. Germline CDR1 is SGHTA and CDR2 is FQGNSA. The CDR3 has 17 residues. The CDR3 DNA follows: TGTGCCAGCAGCTTAGTGGGGACGACAGGGGGCGGCTATGGCTACACCTTC. It yields the protein CASSLVGTTGGGYGYTF.

CDR3 bases: TGTGCCAGCAGCTTAGGTGGGCCCTTCTCTGGAAACACCATATATTTT. This translates into CASSLGGPFSGNTIYF. This chain connects TRBV5-6 to TRBJ1-3; D gene uncertain. Germline V CDR1 and CDR2: SGHDT, YYEEEE. This CDR3 region has 16 residues. V was trimmed by 2 bases and J by 0 bases, leaving 12 bases between them.

The CDR3 region is CASVGTSGGTGNEQFF. The CDR3 DNA sequence: TGTGCCAGCGTTGGGACTAGCGGGGGGACTGGGAATGAGCAGTTCTTC. The chain employs TRBV21-1 and TRBJ2-1; the table names TRBD2, a call not compared with the DNA. TRBV21-1 is a pseudogene segment. This CDR3 contains 16 residues.

V gene TRBV19 combines with J gene TRBJ2-1; the match to TRBD2 covers 11 bases. Germline lookup yields CDR1 LNHDA and CDR2 SQIVND (reference sequence). The J segment lost 4 bases and the V segment lost 6 bases, leaving 2 bases of the junction unmatched. The CDR3 totals 14 residues. The CDR3 nucleotides are TGTGCCAGTAGAGGGACTAGCGGATACAATGAGCAGTTCTTC. It specifies CASRGTSGYNEQFF.

The chain uses TRBV4-1 and TRBJ1-4; possible D gene TRBD1, 5 bases. CDR3 length equals 16 residues. Trimming stripped 4 bases from V and 8 bases from J, with 20 bases between. Germline lookup yields CDR1 MGHRA and CDR2 YSYEKL. CDR3 residues: CASSPRSRQGVEKLFF. CDR3 nucleotide sequence: TGCGCCAGCAGCCCGCGCTCGAGGCAGGGCGTCGAAAAACTGTTTTTT.

V is TRBV7-7 and J is TRBJ2-1; D is perhaps TRBD1 (5 bases). This CDR3 has 15 residues. V was clipped by 1 base and J by 4 bases, with 11 bases between them. The germline V gene encodes CDR1 SSHAT and CDR2 FNYEAQ (reference sequence). The CDR3 protein is CASSLGQTSYNEQFF. The DNA for the CDR3 is TGTGCCAGCAGCTTAGGACAGACATCTTACAATGAGCAGTTCTTC. The full variable domain, its missing parts supplied by reference TRBV7-7 and TRBJ2-1, is GAGVSQSPRYKVTKRGQDVTLRCDPISSHATLYWYQQALGQGPEFLTYFNYEAQPDKSGLPSDRFSAERPEGSISTLTIQRTEQRDSAMYRCASSLGQTSYNEQFFGPGTRLTVL.

The V call is TRBV30, the J call TRBJ2-1; perhaps TRBD2 as D (5 bases). Germline lookup yields CDR1 GTSNPN and CDR2 SVGIG (reference sequence). The CDR3 contains 13 residues. The germline V and J ends were trimmed by 1 base and 6 bases, with 10 bases remaining between them. The CDR3 here is CAWSGGLINEQFF. The CDR3 DNA sequence: TGTGCCTGGAGTGGAGGACTGATCAATGAGCAGTTCTTC.

CDR3 loop: CASSEQQFLDEQFF. The CDR3 DNA reads TGTGCCAGCAGTGAACAACAGTTCTTGGATGAGCAGTTCTTC. This chain joins TRBV2 and TRBJ2-1; D unresolved. Germline V gene lookup returns CDR1 SNHLY and CDR2 FYNNEI. The germline V and J ends were trimmed by 2 bases and 8 bases, with 13 bases remaining between them. The CDR3 sequence is 14 residues long.

The chain couples TRBV24-1 to TRBJ2-5, with 16 positions matching TRBD2. Germline V gene lookup returns CDR1 KGHDR and CDR2 SFDVKD. CDR3 length: 16 residues. The trim removed 3 bases at V and 4 bases at J, leaving 1 base unmatched. The CDR3 protein is CATSDGTSGGAETQYF. The CDR3 DNA follows: TGTGCCACCAGTGATGGGACTAGCGGGGGGGCAGAGACCCAGTACTTC.

This chain uses TRBV11-3 with TRBJ2-1; possibly TRBD2 for D (6 bases). CDR1 is SGHNT and CDR2 is YENEEA in the germline V gene. Trimming stripped 6 bases from V and 1 base from J, with 10 bases between. The CDR3 spans 14 residues. CDR3 amino acids: CASSRGVSYNEQFF. The CDR3 DNA reads as TGTGCCAGCAGTCGCGGGGTGTCCTACAATGAGCAGTTCTTC.

The chain has TRBV4-1 and TRBJ2-1, with TRBD2 matching 7 bases. This CDR3 is 17 amino acids long. Trimming took 1 base from V and 5 from J; bases not matched to a gene: 11. Germline CDR1 reads MGHRA; CDR2 reads YSYEKL. CDR3 in amino acids: CASSQGRRLADNNEQFF. The CDR3 DNA is TGCGCCAGCAGCCAAGGTCGTCGGCTAGCGGACAACAATGAGCAGTTCTTC.